These T cell receptor beta chains were read from a single sample in a study of blood T cell repertoires in COVID-19. Clones were sequenced by immunoSEQ multiplex PCR, and TCRdb holds only the in-frame ones, with some missing. This sample has roughly 200,000 clones; more than 80% occur once, and the top ten carry 0.95% to 1.5%. The sequencing input was peripheral blood. These receptors originate from a woman in her 30s with COVID-19, enrolled during active disease. The CDR3 runs from the conserved cysteine through the conserved F or W. Rows may omit the clone size; those that give it use once, few, many or a size class.

J: TRBJ2-7; size: once; V: TRBV5-4; CDR3: CASSWGDRVSYEQYF
J: TRBJ2-1; size: .; V: TRBV28; CDR3: CASRSILAGGRNEQFF
J: TRBJ1-6; size: .; V: TRBV6-4; CDR3: CASSAGTGDLNSPLHF
J: TRBJ2-5; size: .; V: TRBV4-1; CDR3: CASSPVWTSGQETQYF
J: TRBJ1-2; size: .; V: TRBV10-3; CDR3: CAISESTLGGEGYTF
J: TRBJ2-7; size: .; V: TRBV5-1; CDR3: CASSLPRTGSSYEQYF
J: TRBJ2-5; size: once; V: TRBV2; CDR3: CASSHGTSGIQETQYF
J: TRBJ2-2; size: .; V: TRBV12-3/TRBV12-4; CDR3: CASSLGVIGELFF
J: TRBJ1-1; size: .; V: TRBV5-4; CDR3: CASSLSSNTEAFF
J: TRBJ1-1; size: .; V: TRBV18; CDR3: CASSPLGAGNTEAFF
J: TRBJ1-2; size: few; V: TRBV11-3; CDR3: CAIPARQSPGYTF
J: TRBJ2-2; size: .; V: TRBV9; CDR3: CASTGVGVTGELFF
J: TRBJ2-1; size: .; V: TRBV18; CDR3: CASSPTGRGNEQFF
J: TRBJ1-5; size: .; V: TRBV9; CDR3: CASSTGVGNQPQHF
J: TRBJ1-1; size: once; V: TRBV6-2/TRBV6-3; CDR3: CASSYSTGHLNTEAFF
J: TRBJ1-2; size: .; V: TRBV7-2; CDR3: CASSLVTRQVGRGYTF
J: TRBJ2-7; size: .; V: TRBV7-9; CDR3: CASSLGRDSYEQYF
J: TRBJ2-2; size: .; V: TRBV7-7; CDR3: CASSPGLNTGELFF
J: TRBJ2-3; size: .; V: TRBV24-1; CDR3: CATSGFGSGGSTDTQYF
J: TRBJ2-3; size: .; V: TRBV4-3; CDR3: CASSQGLAGGATDTQYF
J: TRBJ2-3; size: once; V: TRBV4-3; CDR3: CASSHGGAARTDTQYF
J: TRBJ1-3; size: .; V: TRBV5-1; CDR3: CASSLTGASGNTIYF
J: TRBJ2-3; size: .; V: TRBV27; CDR3: CASSVTGGRSTDTQYF
J: TRBJ2-7; size: .; V: TRBV27; CDR3: CASSKQGFSYEQYF
J: TRBJ2-5; size: .; V: TRBV12-3/TRBV12-4; CDR3: CASRGGQETQYF
J: TRBJ2-5; size: .; V: TRBV9; CDR3: CASSVGTSGGEETQYF
J: TRBJ2-2; size: .; V: TRBV3-1/TRBV3-2; CDR3: CASSQVGGTGELFF
J: TRBJ2-1; size: .; V: TRBV7-2; CDR3: CASSLDLWESDNEQFF
J: TRBJ2-1; size: .; V: TRBV5-4; CDR3: CASSSTDRLHNEQFF
J: TRBJ1-5; size: .; V: TRBV5-1; CDR3: CASSPQGTTGPQHF
J: TRBJ1-6; size: .; V: TRBV6-2/TRBV6-3; CDR3: CASSPLGGNSPHHF
J: TRBJ2-1; size: .; V: TRBV29-1; CDR3: CSARAGTSGRGASYNEQFF
J: TRBJ2-6; size: .; V: TRBV18; CDR3: CASSPQESGANVLTF
J: TRBJ1-2; size: .; V: TRBV30; CDR3: CASPPGQGDYGYTF
J: TRBJ2-3; size: .; V: TRBV4-2; CDR3: CASSQQIGLSGSTDTQYF
J: TRBJ1-2; size: .; V: TRBV18; CDR3: CASSPPGEGYGYTF
J: TRBJ2-2; size: .; V: TRBV9; CDR3: CASSVEAGANTGELFF
J: TRBJ1-2; size: .; V: TRBV19; CDR3: CASSIGPGQTVYGYTF
J: TRBJ2-7; size: .; V: TRBV12-5; CDR3: CASLPPTGAYYEQYF
J: TRBJ1-1; size: .; V: TRBV6-6; CDR3: CASSYYQNSAEAFF
J: TRBJ2-7; size: .; V: TRBV7-9; CDR3: CASSPSTYEQYF
J: TRBJ1-2; size: .; V: TRBV7-9; CDR3: CASSLNDRDGYTF
J: TRBJ1-2; size: few; V: TRBV7-2; CDR3: CASSFPRQLHYGYTF
J: TRBJ1-1; size: .; V: TRBV5-1; CDR3: CASSRTGSDTEAFF
J: TRBJ2-5; size: .; V: TRBV19; CDR3: CASSPKRGNRETQYF
J: TRBJ2-1; size: few; V: TRBV19; CDR3: CASSILAAYNEQFF
J: TRBJ1-6; size: .; V: TRBV10-3; CDR3: CAISGGDPEVSLYNSPLHF
J: TRBJ2-1; size: .; V: TRBV6-5; CDR3: CASRTAGGRDNEQFF
J: TRBJ2-1; size: once; V: TRBV11-2; CDR3: CASSLLAGGPGNEQFF
J: TRBJ1-5; size: .; V: TRBV19; CDR3: CASVAGGLNQPQHF
J: TRBJ2-7; size: .; V: TRBV7-2; CDR3: CASSFPLNSYEQYF
J: TRBJ2-3; size: .; V: TRBV6-1; CDR3: CASSEASLDTQYF
J: TRBJ2-7; size: .; V: TRBV30; CDR3: CAWSGYSGRANEQYF
J: TRBJ1-2; size: once; V: TRBV12-3/TRBV12-4; CDR3: CASSPQGSRGYTF
J: TRBJ2-7; size: .; V: TRBV7-2; CDR3: CASSLLRGLSYEQYF
J: TRBJ2-5; size: once; V: TRBV15; CDR3: CATSYLETQYF
J: TRBJ1-1; size: .; V: TRBV5-1; CDR3: CASSSGQGDTEAFF
J: TRBJ1-6; size: .; V: TRBV28; CDR3: CASTNGQYNSPLHF
J: TRBJ2-5; size: .; V: TRBV30; CDR3: CAWRLAGQETQYF